These 12 T cell receptor beta chains originate from one sample sequenced in a study of cytomegalovirus exposure and HLA in healthy donors. Primers: 60 Vbeta forward and 13 Jbeta reverse. Produced via immunoSEQ multiplex PCR; TCRdb's table is partial and in-frame only. Among around 150,000 clones listed, about 80% were seen once. The sample taken for sequencing was PBMCs. These receptors came from a man aged 30-40 years in good health and CMV-seropositive.

This clone has only a few counts. The chain employs TRBV28 and TRBJ1-5, with 8 nucleotides matching TRBD1. V gave up 3 bases and J gave up 3 bases; unmatched junction bases: 4. This CDR3 is built from 15 residues. Germline CDR1 MDHEN, CDR2 SYDVKM. Here the CDR3 reads CASSFGQGINQPQHF. CDR3 DNA sequence: TGTGCCAGCAGTTTTGGACAGGGAATCAATCAGCCCCAGCATTTT.

The chain recombines TRBV4-1 with TRBJ2-1; D may be TRBD1 (6 bases). Looked up from germline, CDR1 is MGHRA and CDR2 is YSYEKL. The CDR3 covers 16 residues. Trimming stripped 3 bases from V and 3 bases from J, with 15 bases between. This chain's CDR3 is CASSQPGTYVYNEQFF. The CDR3 DNA reads TGCGCCAGCAGCCAGCCCGGGACATACGTCTACAATGAGCAGTTCTTC.

This chain connects TRBV21-1 to TRBJ2-7; TRBD2, the table's D call, lacks a check against the DNA. TRBV21-1 is a known pseudogene. This CDR3 contains 17 residues. The CDR3 nucleotides are TGTGCCAGCAGCAAAAGCGGGGGGAGGACGCGAACTTACGAGCAGTACTTC. The encoded protein is CASSKSGGRTRTYEQYF.

This chain connects TRBV4-1 to TRBJ2-5, with TRBD1 matching 7 bases. Trimming at V came to 5 bases and at J to 5 bases, leaving 14 bases not matched to a gene. This CDR3 is built from 16 residues. Germline assignment: CDR1 MGHRA and CDR2 YSYEKL. CDR3 amino acids: CASSGDPRTGLETQYF. The CDR3 region has the DNA TGCGCCAGCAGCGGGGATCCGAGGACAGGCCTCGAGACCCAGTACTTC.

The V gene is TRBV9, the J gene TRBJ2-3, with a possible D match to TRBD1 (5 bases). Trimming shortened V by 0 bases and J by 0 bases, and 11 bases separated the two germline ends. CDR1 SGDLS and CDR2 YYNGEE come from the germline V gene. The length of the CDR3 is 16 residues. The CDR3 coding sequence is TGTGCCAGCAGCGTAGAAGGGGTCCCAAGCACAGATACGCAGTATTTT. Translating gives CASSVEGVPSTDTQYF.

The chain carries TRBV7-9 and TRBJ2-3; TRBD1 might be the D (6 bases). CDR3 length: 16 residues. Trimming cost V 2 bases and J 2 bases, with 14 bases left between them. Germline V gene sequence: CDR1 SEHNR, CDR2 FQNEAQ (reference sequence). Written as DNA, the CDR3 is TGTGCCAGCAGCTTATCGAGGGGACACAACACAGATACGCAGTATTTT. It translates to CASSLSRGHNTDTQYF.

The chain carries TRBV5-1 and TRBJ2-2; 9 bases are shared with TRBD1. The CDR3 totals 16 residues. J gave up 7 bases and V 0 bases, and 7 bases lay outside the gene matches. The germline gives CDR1 SGHRS, CDR2 YFSETQ. The CDR3 nucleotides are TGCGCCAGCAGCTTGGAGGGGACAGGGTTAGGCGGGGAGCTGTTTTTT. It encodes CASSLEGTGLGGELFF.

The rearrangement links TRBV7-9 to TRBJ1-1, with TRBD1 matching over 8 bases. Germline assignment: CDR1 SEHNR and CDR2 FQNEAQ (reference sequence). The length of the CDR3 is 16 residues. J lost 0 bases, V lost 5 bases, and 8 bases had no gene match. CDR3: CASSQRQGIMNTEAFF. The CDR3 DNA reads as TGTGCCAGCAGCCAACGACAGGGGATCATGAACACTGAAGCTTTCTTT. Full variable domain (missing parts from reference TRBV7-9 and TRBJ1-1): DTGVSQNPRHKITKRGQNVTFRCDPISEHNRLYWYRQTLGQGPEFLTYFQNEAQLEKSRLLSDRFSAERPKGSFSTLEIQRTEQGDSAMYLCASSQRQGIMNTEAFFGQGTRLTVV.

The chain carries TRBV9 and TRBJ2-1; tentatively, D is TRBD2 (5 bases). CDR1 is SGDLS and CDR2 is YYNGEE in the germline V gene. Trimming removed 1 base from V and 1 base from J, with 12 bases in between. The CDR3 spans 16 residues. The CDR3 sequence is CASSVRLAESYNEQFF. The CDR3 DNA reads as TGTGCCAGCAGCGTAAGGCTAGCTGAGTCCTACAATGAGCAGTTCTTC.

The chain carries TRBV18 and TRBJ1-2, with TRBD1 as a possible D gene (6 bases). Germline V gene data show CDR1 as KGHSH and CDR2 as LQKENI. V was cut by 6 bases and J by 3 bases, with 14 bases left in between. The CDR3 totals 14 residues. The CDR3, as DNA: TGTGCCAGCTCCCTCCGGGGGGGCGACTATGGCTACACCTTC. Encoded protein: CASSLRGGDYGYTF. Looking up the rest from reference TRBV18 and TRBJ1-2 gives the full variable domain: NAGVMQNPRHLVRRRGQEARLRCSPMKGHSHVYWYRQLPEEGLKFMVYLQKENIIDESGMPKERFSAEFPKEGPSILRIQQVVRGDSAAYFCASSLRGGDYGYTFGSGTRLTVV.

This chain joins TRBV28 and TRBJ1-5; 10 positions match TRBD1. The trim removed 6 bases at V and 0 bases at J, leaving 14 bases unmatched. This CDR3 has 19 amino acids. The germline V gene has CDR1 MDHEN and CDR2 SYDVKM. The CDR3 DNA reads TGTGCCAGCAGCCACTCAAGGACAGGGGGACCATATAGCAATCAGCCCCAGCATTTT. It codes for CASSHSRTGGPYSNQPQHF.

This clone was seen a few times. The V call is TRBV18, the J call TRBJ1-5; possibly TRBD1 for D (5 bases). CDR3 size: 14 residues. V was trimmed by 6 bases and J by 4 bases, leaving 13 bases between them. Germline V gene sequence: CDR1 KGHSH, CDR2 LQKENI. CDR3 in DNA: TGTGCCAGCTCCTATGGTGGGGGGAATCAGCCCCAGCATTTT. As protein: CASSYGGGNQPQHF.